A selection of T cell receptor beta chains follows, all from one sample in a study of identical twins. TCRdb reprocessed the 5' RACE reads via MiXCR and lists one record per CDR3 protein. The sample shows hundreds of thousands of distinct CDR3 sequences, roughly 13% of them seen only once. The sequencing sample was made of memory (CD45RO+) T cells sorted from blood. All receptors derive from a woman between 18 and 29 years old in good health. Each CDR3 is given with its conserved first and last residue. D genes are given only for firm matches. Size tells how often a clone was seen (once, few, many) or the class of an expanded clone, and some rows leave it out.

abundance,j_gene,d_gene,v_gene,CDR3nt,CDR3aa
.,TRBJ1-3,TRBD1,TRBV18,TGTGCCAGCTCACTCGGGACAGCGAGCTCTGGAAACACCATATATTTT,CASSLGTASSGNTIYF
few,TRBJ1-5,.,TRBV7-2,TGTGCCAGCGTACTAGAACGGAATCAGCCCCAGCATTTT,CASVLERNQPQHF
once,TRBJ2-7,TRBD1,TRBV29-1,TGCAGCGTTGCCGCCGGGACAGGGGTGAACGAGCAGTACTTC,CSVAAGTGVNEQYF
.,TRBJ2-7,.,TRBV4-1,TGCGCCAGCAGCCAAGACCCCAGGGCCGAGCAGTACTTC,CASSQDPRAEQYF
.,TRBJ1-2,TRBD1,TRBV3-1,TGTGCCAGCAGCCCCATCCGGACAGGGAATTTCTATGGCTACACCTTC,CASSPIRTGNFYGYTF
.,TRBJ2-3,.,TRBV7-8,TGTGCCAGCAGCTTACGGTCGGGAGAGACAGATACGCAGTATTTT,CASSLRSGETDTQYF
few,TRBJ2-6,.,TRBV5-6,TGTGCCAGCAGCATCTGGGGCTCTGGGGCCAACGTCCTGACTTTC,CASSIWGSGANVLTF
.,TRBJ2-3,.,TRBV5-1,TGCGCCAGCAGCTTGTTTGGACAGACACTCACAGATACGCAGTATTTT,CASSLFGQTLTDTQYF
few,TRBJ1-4,.,TRBV7-9,TGTGCCAGCAGCTTAGATCAGGGAAATGAAAAACTGTTTTTT,CASSLDQGNEKLFF
.,TRBJ2-7,TRBD1,TRBV7-6,TGTGCCAGCAGCTTAGGACAGGGTACCCCCTACGAGCAGTACTTC,CASSLGQGTPYEQYF
few,TRBJ2-1,.,TRBV4-3,TGCGCCAGCAGCCACCGCTTTGGGGCGGATGAGCAGTTCTTC,CASSHRFGADEQFF
.,TRBJ2-5,TRBD1,TRBV3-1,TGTGCCAGCAGCCCTCAGACAGGGCGGATAGAGACCCAGTACTTC,CASSPQTGRIETQYF
.,TRBJ1-1,.,TRBV18,TGTGCCAGCTCACCACAGGGATTGGGCACTGAAGCTTTCTTT,CASSPQGLGTEAFF
.,TRBJ2-2,TRBD2,TRBV25-1,TGTGCCAGCAGTGGCCGCATTCCGGGACTAGGCGGCCGGGAGCTGTTTTTT,CASSGRIPGLGGRELFF
.,TRBJ1-1,.,TRBV25-1,TGTGCCAGCGTTAGGGAAACTGAAGCTTTCTTT,CASVRETEAFF
.,TRBJ1-2,.,TRBV4-1,TGCGCCAGCAGCCAAGGATGGGGGGGGAACTATGGCTACACCTTC,CASSQGWGGNYGYTF
.,TRBJ2-1,.,TRBV3-1,TGTGCCAGCAGCCAAGCTTATGAGCAGTTCTTC,CASSQAYEQFF
few,TRBJ1-3,.,TRBV4-2,TGTGCCAGCAGCCAAGAAGTAGTCTCTGGAAACACCATATATTTT,CASSQEVVSGNTIYF
.,TRBJ2-7,TRBD1,TRBV27,TGTGCCAGCGCATCAGCCGGGACAGGGGCGGGCGAGCAGTACTTC,CASASAGTGAGEQYF
.,TRBJ2-1,TRBD1,TRBV25-1,TGTGCCAGCAGTGCGCGGACAGGGGTTGCGCAGTTCTTC,CASSARTGVAQFF
.,TRBJ2-4,.,TRBV20-1,TGCAGTGCTAGTCCAGGGAACATTCAGTACTTC,CSASPGNIQYF
few,TRBJ2-1,TRBD2,TRBV27,TGTGCCAGCAGTTTACAGGGGCTAGCGGGGGCCAGTGAGCAGTTCTTC,CASSLQGLAGASEQFF
few,TRBJ2-1,.,TRBV5-6,TGTGCCAGCACCCTCGGGTTTACCCGGAGGGACAATGAGCAGTTCTTC,CASTLGFTRRDNEQFF